This is a list of T cell receptor beta chains from one sample in a study of vaccination and CD4 T cells after COVID-19. What these receptors recognize is not known. TCRdb itself ran the PCR reads through MiXCR, one entry per CDR3 protein. The sample records about 26,000 distinct CDR3 sequences, 64% being singletons. Sequences were obtained from CD4+ T cells from blood, cultured in vitro. These receptors were obtained from a human donor who had recovered from COVID-19. The CDR3 runs from the conserved cysteine through the conserved F or W. Fields, in order: J gene, D gene, V gene, CDR3 protein. The D gene is left open where the match is weak.

J gene: TRBJ1-1
D gene: -
V gene: TRBV20-1
CDR3 protein: CSASGRNRDTEAFF

J gene: TRBJ2-4
D gene: TRBD1
V gene: TRBV24-1
CDR3 protein: CATSWTGGVKNIQYF

J gene: TRBJ2-7
D gene: -
V gene: TRBV7-2
CDR3 protein: CASSLRAGDEQYF

J gene: TRBJ1-3
D gene: -
V gene: TRBV7-2
CDR3 protein: CASSLSGNTIYF

J gene: TRBJ1-1
D gene: -
V gene: TRBV7-9
CDR3 protein: CASSQGGQNTEAFF

J gene: TRBJ1-1
D gene: TRBD1
V gene: TRBV4-2
CDR3 protein: CASSYGQGGNTEAFF

J gene: TRBJ2-2
D gene: -
V gene: TRBV5-1
CDR3 protein: CASSLVGSGVQNGELFF

J gene: TRBJ2-5
D gene: -
V gene: TRBV6-2/TRBV6-3
CDR3 protein: CASSRYMGQVETQYF

J gene: TRBJ1-2
D gene: -
V gene: TRBV7-9
CDR3 protein: CASGFGDGYTF

J gene: TRBJ1-6
D gene: -
V gene: TRBV2
CDR3 protein: CASGVLQGSPLHF

J gene: TRBJ2-7
D gene: TRBD2
V gene: TRBV12-3/TRBV12-4
CDR3 protein: CASSLVSRLAGEQYF

J gene: TRBJ2-4
D gene: TRBD2
V gene: TRBV27
CDR3 protein: CASSPTSGGGGKNIQYF

J gene: TRBJ2-7
D gene: -
V gene: TRBV11-2
CDR3 protein: CASSSRGRRGEQYF

J gene: TRBJ2-7
D gene: TRBD1
V gene: TRBV6-2/TRBV6-3
CDR3 protein: CASWDSFYEQYF

J gene: TRBJ2-5
D gene: TRBD1
V gene: TRBV7-2
CDR3 protein: CASSQKQGTQETQYF

J gene: TRBJ1-2
D gene: -
V gene: TRBV6-1
CDR3 protein: CASSEALYGYTF

J gene: TRBJ1-1
D gene: -
V gene: TRBV6-1
CDR3 protein: CASRAGTEAFF

J gene: TRBJ2-1
D gene: -
V gene: TRBV19
CDR3 protein: CASSIDGLYEQFF

J gene: TRBJ2-3
D gene: -
V gene: TRBV20-1
CDR3 protein: CSAWAPVGADTQYF

J gene: TRBJ1-1
D gene: -
V gene: TRBV7-6
CDR3 protein: CASSLAKGLNTEAFF

J gene: TRBJ2-7
D gene: -
V gene: TRBV7-6
CDR3 protein: CASSLAAQSNYEQYF

J gene: TRBJ1-6
D gene: -
V gene: TRBV28
CDR3 protein: CASSFRRGGAGNSPLHF

J gene: TRBJ2-2
D gene: -
V gene: TRBV5-6
CDR3 protein: CASRRNPGETGELFF

J gene: TRBJ1-2
D gene: TRBD1
V gene: TRBV20-1
CDR3 protein: CSAETGGYGYTF

J gene: TRBJ2-7
D gene: -
V gene: TRBV7-9
CDR3 protein: CASSLDRTWQGDEQYF

J gene: TRBJ1-4
D gene: -
V gene: TRBV20-1
CDR3 protein: CSAERDGENEKLFF

J gene: TRBJ1-6
D gene: -
V gene: TRBV12-3/TRBV12-4
CDR3 protein: CASSFGDRNSPLHF

J gene: TRBJ2-1
D gene: TRBD2
V gene: TRBV12-3/TRBV12-4
CDR3 protein: CASSPLRFSGRGNEQFF

J gene: TRBJ2-5
D gene: -
V gene: TRBV5-4
CDR3 protein: CASSLGSQETQYF

J gene: TRBJ1-1
D gene: -
V gene: TRBV6-1
CDR3 protein: CASSEKGGNTEAFF

J gene: TRBJ1-2
D gene: TRBD1
V gene: TRBV7-2
CDR3 protein: CASSLDRWNYGYTF

J gene: TRBJ2-7
D gene: TRBD2
V gene: TRBV19
CDR3 protein: CASSALAGIQYEQYF

J gene: TRBJ1-1
D gene: TRBD1
V gene: TRBV11-3
CDR3 protein: CASRRGGWDTEAFF

J gene: TRBJ1-2
D gene: TRBD1
V gene: TRBV7-2
CDR3 protein: CASSLVGGTGRDYGYTF

J gene: TRBJ1-1
D gene: TRBD1
V gene: TRBV28
CDR3 protein: CASSLVTGGFITEAFF

J gene: TRBJ1-5
D gene: -
V gene: TRBV5-3
CDR3 protein: CASSGTDGQPQHF

J gene: TRBJ2-6
D gene: -
V gene: TRBV19
CDR3 protein: CASSSFGTRSSGANVLTF

J gene: -
D gene: -
V gene: TRBV7-2
CDR3 protein: CASSPTPAGAETQYF

J gene: TRBJ1-6
D gene: -
V gene: TRBV7-7
CDR3 protein: CASSLGSMGSPLHF

J gene: TRBJ1-3
D gene: -
V gene: TRBV18
CDR3 protein: CASSPGSGNTIYF

J gene: TRBJ2-1
D gene: -
V gene: TRBV6-2/TRBV6-3
CDR3 protein: CASSFQFQAVRSYNEQFF

J gene: TRBJ2-5
D gene: -
V gene: TRBV20-1
CDR3 protein: CSARVPPTQYF

J gene: TRBJ2-7
D gene: TRBD2
V gene: TRBV2
CDR3 protein: CASSEGRRLAEEGYEQYF

J gene: TRBJ2-7
D gene: -
V gene: TRBV10-2
CDR3 protein: CASSEQAYEQYF

J gene: TRBJ2-1
D gene: TRBD2
V gene: TRBV6-2/TRBV6-3
CDR3 protein: CASVLGRTSLGNEQFF